This TCR beta chain emerged from a study of cytomegalovirus exposure and HLA in healthy donors. The overall study: The 100 to 150 validation repertoires used the same platform as the 666 first-cohort repertoires, a later analysis reported.

The assay was immunoSEQ multiplex PCR, and TCRdb's table has in-frame clones only and misses some. Among roughly 260,000 clones listed, almost 90% were seen once. Overall study findings and caveats: Reports showed the classifier diagnosing cytomegalovirus status with high specificity and sensitivity. Confirmation in vitro established that a few CMV-associated chains were specific for CMV antigens. Rarity characterized most TCR sequences, yet some public TCRs appeared in many donors.

To note about this clone: The antigen is unknown.

The receptor was derived from a woman under 30 in good health and CMV-seronegative. The sequencing input was PBMCs.

The DNA of the CDR3 is TGTGCCAGCAGCTTCGGGGGGCCTGCGCTTAATGAGCAGTTCTTC. It translates to CASSFGGPALNEQFF. The rearrangement links TRBV7-2 to TRBJ2-1, with D perhaps TRBD2 (7 bases). Germline-derived CDR1 and CDR2 are SGHTA and FQGNSA. The CDR3 is made up of 15 amino acids. Trimming left V 3 bases short and J 7 bases short, with 16 bases between.